Detailed here is one TCR beta chain. Its matching antigen is unknown. This entry comes from a study of beta chain features in type 1 diabetes. Study findings and constraints: Sequencing the cDNA could make cells with high TCR expression show up more than they should. Type 1 diabetes patients had fewer VDJ junction insertions and more deletions.

The isolated RNA, all of it, was reverse transcribed, so expressed TCRB transcripts were what got sequenced. Sequenced naive, central memory and regulatory T cell samples produced an average of roughly 3.5 million reads. Sequencing used immunoSEQ multiplex PCR; TCRdb keeps in-frame clones, though not all of them. The sample has under 300,000 clones, around 26% seen once. Each population that was sorted was more than 98% pure. Trimming cost V 2 bases and J 3 bases, with 7 bases left between them. The CDR3 is made up of 14 amino acids. The germline gives CDR1 SGHTA, CDR2 FQGNSA. The sequence derives from a man aged 30 to 45 in good health. V usage is TRBV7-2 and J usage is TRBJ2-2; D gene ambiguous. Sequencing was carried out using central memory CD4+ T cells from blood. The CDR3 spells CASSLKPHTGELFF. CDR3 DNA sequence: TGTGCCAGCAGCTTAAAACCGCACACCGGGGAGCTGTTTTTT. Full variable domain (rest looked up from reference TRBV7-2 and TRBJ2-2): GAGVSQSPSNKVTEKGKDVELRCDPISGHTALYWYRQSLGQGLEFLIYFQGNSAPDKSGLPSDRFSAERTGGSVSTLTIQRTQQEDSAVYLCASSLKPHTGELFFGEGSRLTVL.